These 11 T cell receptor beta chains originate from one sample sequenced in a study of immune cell composition in non-small cell lung cancer. Produced via immunoSEQ multiplex PCR; TCRdb's table is partial and in-frame only. The sample holds about 2,900 clones, around 70% seen once. Input material: lung tumor tissue. The origin of the receptors is a human donor with non-small cell lung cancer.

The chain has TRBV6-1 and TRBJ1-5; the D is unclear. Germline V gene lookup returns CDR1 MNHNS and CDR2 SASEGT. This CDR3 is built from 13 residues. Trimming took off 6 bases at V and 0 bases at J, with 6 bases between the two ends. This CDR3 reads CASREYSNQPQHF. The CDR3 DNA follows: TGTGCCAGCAGAGAATATAGCAATCAGCCCCAGCATTTT.

There are a few counts of this clone. The rearrangement uses TRBV4-1 and TRBJ1-2; D gene unclear. The CDR3 has 13 residues. Trimming shortened V by 5 bases and J by 1 base, and 8 bases separated the two germline ends. Germline V gives CDR1 MGHRA, CDR2 YSYEKL. CDR3 loop: CASSFEVNYGYTF. In nucleotides, the CDR3 is TGCGCCAGCAGCTTTGAGGTTAACTATGGCTACACCTTC.

The gene calls are TRBV6-1 and TRBJ1-3, with D possibly being TRBD1 (5 bases). V shed 8 bases and J shed 3 bases, with 17 bases lying between them. This CDR3 has 15 amino acids. Per the germline V gene, CDR1 is MNHNS and CDR2 is SASEGT. Here the CDR3 DNA reads TGTGCCAGCCTTTTATATGGGACTAGTGGAAACACCATATATTTT. Its translation is CASLLYGTSGNTIYF.

V usage is TRBV18 and J usage is TRBJ1-1; D may be TRBD1 (5 bases). The germline CDR1 and CDR2 sequences are KGHSH and LQKENI. The CDR3 spans 12 residues. V was pared by 3 bases and J by 8 bases, with 10 bases between. CDR3 protein: CASSPDSSEAFF. Written as DNA, the CDR3 is TGTGCCAGCTCACCCGACAGTTCCGAAGCTTTCTTT.

This sequence joins TRBV11-2 and TRBJ2-7; maybe TRBD2 (6 bases). Trimming shortened V by 2 bases and J by 1 base, and 12 bases separated the two germline ends. Germline V gene lookup returns CDR1 SGHAT and CDR2 FQNNGV. The CDR3 covers 15 residues. CDR3 in amino acids: CASSLTPTRSYEQYF. In DNA form, the CDR3 reads TGTGCCAGCAGCTTAACCCCGACTAGGTCCTACGAGCAGTACTTC.

The V and J genes are TRBV7-9 and TRBJ2-1; D perhaps matches TRBD2 (5 bases). The CDR3 contains 12 residues. CDR1 is SEHNR, CDR2 FQNEAQ, per germline (reference sequence). V shed 4 bases and J shed 15 bases, with 16 bases lying between them. Here the CDR3 DNA reads TGTGCCAGCAGCTCCTCACTCGGAGGTGGGTTCTTC. Residues: CASSSSLGGGFF. Full variable domain (remainder filled in from reference TRBV7-9 and TRBJ2-1): DTGVSQNPRHKITKRGQNVTFRCDPISEHNRLYWYRQTLGQGPEFLTYFQNEAQLEKSRLLSDRFSAERPKGSFSTLEIQRTEQGDSAMYLCASSSSLGGGFFGPGTRLTVL.

Only a few counts were recorded for this clone. This chain uses TRBV6-1 with TRBJ1-5; 10 positions match TRBD1. There are 15 residues in the CDR3. CDR1 and CDR2 (germline): MNHNS, SASEGT. V lost 6 bases and J lost 4; bases outside the gene matches: 6. The CDR3 sequence is CASSYDRGRNQPQHF. The DNA of the CDR3 is TGTGCCAGCAGCTACGACAGGGGGCGGAATCAGCCCCAGCATTTT.

The CDR3: CASSPLLAKNIQYF. As DNA, the CDR3 is TGTGCCAGCAGTCCACTACTAGCCAAAAACATTCAGTACTTC. The chain links TRBV27 to TRBJ2-4, with D unresolved. The CDR3 length is 14 residues. Germline values: CDR1 MNHEY, CDR2 SMNVEV (reference sequence). V was clipped by 5 bases and J by 0 bases, with 8 bases between them.

This clone was counted only a few times. This CDR3 is also generated by other DNA sequences in the sample. This chain connects TRBV28 to TRBJ1-2; D is perhaps TRBD1 (6 bases). V was trimmed by 6 bases and J by 1 base, leaving 9 bases between them. The CDR3 spans 13 residues. CDR1 is MDHEN, CDR2 SYDVKM, per germline. The CDR3 nucleotides read TGTGCCAGCAGGCCACAGGGTAACTATGGCTACACCTTC. Protein product: CASRPQGNYGYTF.

The chain links TRBV19 to TRBJ1-1, with unresolved D. The germline CDR1 and CDR2 sequences are LNHDA and SQIVND (reference sequence). V shed 2 bases and J shed 6 bases, with 13 bases lying between them. The length of the CDR3 is 14 residues. CDR3 DNA sequence: TGTGCCAGTAGTATACTCGGAGAGGGCGCTGAAGCTTTCTTT. It specifies CASSILGEGAEAFF.

The V call is TRBV7-9, the J call TRBJ2-3; the match to TRBD2 covers 13 bases. The CDR3 is 16 residues long. The V gene end was trimmed by 3 bases and the J gene end by 5 bases; junction bases not matched to a gene: 5. Germline V gene lookup returns CDR1 SEHNR and CDR2 FQNEAQ (reference sequence). The CDR3 spells CASSFATSGGIDTQYF. For the CDR3, the DNA is TGTGCCAGCAGCTTCGCGACTAGCGGGGGGATAGATACGCAGTATTTT.